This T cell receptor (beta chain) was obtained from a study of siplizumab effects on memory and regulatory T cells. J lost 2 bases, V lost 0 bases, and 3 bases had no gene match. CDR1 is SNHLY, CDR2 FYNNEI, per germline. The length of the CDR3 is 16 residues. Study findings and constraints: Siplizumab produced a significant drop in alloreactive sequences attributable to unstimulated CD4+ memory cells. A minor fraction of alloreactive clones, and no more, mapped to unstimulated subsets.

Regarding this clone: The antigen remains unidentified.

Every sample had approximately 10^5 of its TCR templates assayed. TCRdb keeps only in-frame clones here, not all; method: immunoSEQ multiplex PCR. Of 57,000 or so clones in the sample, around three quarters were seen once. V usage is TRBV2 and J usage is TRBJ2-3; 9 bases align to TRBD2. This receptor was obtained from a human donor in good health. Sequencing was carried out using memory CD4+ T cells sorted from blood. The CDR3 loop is CASSEALAGITDTQYF. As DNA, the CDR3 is TGTGCCAGCAGTGAAGCCCTAGCGGGGATCACAGATACGCAGTATTTT.